A single sample is the source of the 9 T cell receptor beta chains below, sequenced in a study of vaccination effects on CD4 cells after COVID-19. Produced via immunoSEQ multiplex PCR; TCRdb's table is partial and in-frame only. The table has about 25,000 clones, over 65% seen once. The antigens for these receptors are not known. Following a roughly eleven-day culture, CD4+ T cells were purified. The specimen was CD4+ T cells from PBMCs cultured without peptide, collected before COVID-19 vaccination. All receptors come from a human donor who received a COVID-19 vaccine.

V is TRBV7-2 and J is TRBJ1-2; D may be TRBD1 (5 bases). The length of the CDR3 is 15 residues. Trimming removed 5 bases at V and 0 bases at J, with 13 bases between. CDR1 and CDR2 from the germline V gene are SGHTA and FQGNSA. The CDR3 here is CASSLQLGANYGYTF. Here the CDR3 DNA reads TGTGCCAGCAGCCTCCAACTGGGGGCTAACTATGGCTACACCTTC.

The chain is built from TRBV5-1 and TRBJ2-3; D perhaps matches TRBD1 (6 bases). The germline CDR1 and CDR2 sequences are SGHRS and YFSETQ. CDR3 length: 14 residues. V dropped 0 bases and J dropped 2 bases, with 7 bases sitting between them. CDR3 coding DNA: TGCGCCAGCAGCTTGGACAGGGTCACAGATACGCAGTATTTT. Translation: CASSLDRVTDTQYF.

The chain recombines TRBV6-2 or TRBV6-3 with TRBJ1-1, with D unresolved. The CDR3 has 11 residues. The V gene lost 3 bases and the J gene lost 7 bases, with 6 bases spanning the gap. Germline assignment: CDR1 MNHEY and CDR2 SVGEGT. The CDR3 DNA is TGTGCCAGCAGTTATTTCAATGAAGCTTTCTTT. Translating gives CASSYFNEAFF.

The chain carries TRBV4-1 and TRBJ2-6; 7 bases map to TRBD1. The germline V gene encodes CDR1 MGHRA and CDR2 YSYEKL. This CDR3 has 15 amino acids. With 1 base clipped from V and 9 bases from J, the junction kept 6 bases outside the gene matches. The CDR3 DNA sequence: TGCGCCAGCAGCCAAGGAGCAGGGGGTGTCAACGTCCTGACTTTC. It translates to CASSQGAGGVNVLTF.

The chain combines TRBV28 with TRBJ1-1; no firm D call. CDR3 length equals 13 residues. The germline V gene encodes CDR1 MDHEN and CDR2 SYDVKM. V shed 5 bases and J shed 10 bases, with 17 bases lying between them. The CDR3 is CASSPLLVGGAFF. As DNA, the CDR3 is TGTGCCAGCAGTCCCTTACTTGTTGGAGGAGCTTTCTTT. The full variable domain, its missing parts supplied by reference TRBV28 and TRBJ1-1, is DVKVTQSSRYLVKRTGEKVFLECVQDMDHENMFWYRQDPGLGLRLIYFSYDVKMKEKGDIPEGYSVSREKKERFSLILESASTNQTSMYLCASSPLLVGGAFFGQGTRLTVV.

CDR3 sequence reads: CASSFGRGTEAFF. The DNA for the CDR3 is TGTGCCAGCAGCTTCGGCAGGGGTACTGAAGCTTTCTTT. The chain has TRBV11-1 and TRBJ1-1, with D tentatively TRBD1 (6 bases). The CDR3 sequence is 13 residues long. V shed 3 bases and J shed 5 bases, with 10 bases lying between them. Germline V gene data show CDR1 as SGHAT and CDR2 as FQDESV (reference sequence).

The chain employs TRBV6-5 and TRBJ1-1; D gene uncertain. V lost 4 bases and J 11 bases, leaving 20 bases between the germline ends. Per germline, CDR1 MNHEY and CDR2 SVGAGI. The CDR3 runs to 14 residues. The CDR3 is CASSSHQAPSGAFF. CDR3 sequence (DNA): TGTGCCAGCAGTTCCCATCAGGCCCCCTCGGGGGCTTTCTTT.

Points on this clone: Its ends do not fully match the called genes, so a read error is possible. The CDR3 region has the DNA TGTGCTAGCAGCTTAACGACAGGGGTTTCGAGGCATCAGCCCCAGCATTTT. This codes for CASSLTTGVSRHQPQHF. This sequence joins TRBV7-7 and TRBJ1-5; 8 nucleotides line up with TRBD1. The CDR3 is 17 residues long. Germline values: CDR1 SSHAT, CDR2 FNYEAQ (reference sequence). The full variable domain, completed using reference TRBV7-7 and TRBJ1-5, is GAGVSQSPRYKVTKRGQDVTLRCDPISSHATLYWYQQALGQGPEFLTYFNYEAQPDKSGLPSDRFSAERPEGSISTLTIQRTEQRDSAMYRCASSLTTGVSRHQPQHFGDGTRLSIL.

In its sample, this clone was seen a few times. The J gene is TRBJ1-6, the V gene TRBV7-2; possible D gene TRBD1, 6 bases. The CDR3 totals 17 residues. Trimming removed 0 bases at V and 9 bases at J, with 18 bases between. Germline V gives CDR1 SGHTA, CDR2 FQGNSA. The CDR3 protein is CASSLAETGGGSSPLHF. The DNA for the CDR3 is TGTGCCAGCAGCTTAGCTGAGACAGGTGGGGGGTCTTCACCCCTCCACTTT.